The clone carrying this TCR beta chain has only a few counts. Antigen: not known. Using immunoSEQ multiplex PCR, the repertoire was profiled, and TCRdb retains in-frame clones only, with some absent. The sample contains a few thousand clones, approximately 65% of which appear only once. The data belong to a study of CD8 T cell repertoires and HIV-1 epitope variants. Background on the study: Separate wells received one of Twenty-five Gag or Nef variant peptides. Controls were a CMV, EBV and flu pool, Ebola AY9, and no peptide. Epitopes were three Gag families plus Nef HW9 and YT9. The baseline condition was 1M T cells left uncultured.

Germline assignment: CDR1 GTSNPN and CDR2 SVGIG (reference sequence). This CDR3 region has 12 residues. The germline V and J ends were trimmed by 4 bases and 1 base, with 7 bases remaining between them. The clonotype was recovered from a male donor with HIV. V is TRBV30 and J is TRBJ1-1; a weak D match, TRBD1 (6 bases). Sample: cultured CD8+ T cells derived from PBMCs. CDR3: CAWTGANTEAFF. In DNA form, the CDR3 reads TGTGCCTGGACGGGGGCGAACACTGAAGCTTTCTTT. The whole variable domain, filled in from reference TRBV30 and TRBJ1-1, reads SQTIHQWPATLVQPVGSPLSLECTVEGTSNPNLYWYRQAAGRGLQLLFYSVGIGQISSEVPQNLSASRPQDRQFILSSKKLLLSDSGFYLCAWTGANTEAFFGQGTRLTVV.